This record looks at one T cell receptor (beta chain) sequence and its context. Its antigen is still unknown. The sample is drawn from a study of T cell responses to AZD1222 COVID-19 vaccine. Study-level findings and limits: Spike-specific TCR breadth and depth grew following two AZD1222 doses.

Using immunoSEQ multiplex PCR, the repertoire was profiled, and TCRdb retains in-frame clones only, with some absent. The profile shows 99,000 or so clones, 88% of them singletons. The germline V and J ends were trimmed by 4 bases and 4 bases, with 13 bases remaining between them. The CDR3 sequence is 15 residues long. Germline V lookup: CDR1 MDHEN, CDR2 SYDVKM. The rearrangement joins TRBV28 to TRBJ2-2; D may match TRBD1 or TRBD2 (8 bases each). Sequencing used peripheral blood, obtained on day 0 of AZD1222 vaccination. The source is an adult in good health. CDR3 coding DNA: TGTGCCAGCAGTTCGGGAGGGACAGGCACCGGGGAGCTGTTTTTT. Translated, it gives CASSSGGTGTGELFF.